This T cell receptor (beta chain) is from a study of Ad26.COV2.S vaccination and SARS-CoV-2 variants (TCRdb year 2021). General notes on the study: Donors in the vaccine arm were drawn from COV1001, a phase I-IIa trial of Ad26.COV2.S in healthy adults that was multicentre, randomized, double-blind and placebo-controlled. The TCR-sequenced set comprised approximately 30 samples: approximately 19 Ad26.COV2.S vaccine recipients, 5 placebo recipients and 8 SARS-CoV-2 convalescent individuals. TCRbeta repertoire sequencing served as the tool for gauging how specific and how broad the SARS-CoV-2-reactive T cell receptors were following Ad26.COV2.S vaccination. Blinding of investigators to trial group allocation was maintained during experiments and outcome assessment. Participants in the trial were split at random into five groups of five each, receiving low-dose or high-dose Ad26.COV2.S once or twice, or else placebo on both occasions. Ad26.COV2.S was administered intramuscularly at 5 x 10^10 or 1 x 10^11 viral particles, either as a single shot or as two shots given 56 days apart.

The immunoSEQ Assay was used to sequence TCRbeta CDR3 regions. After extraction, genomic DNA underwent amplification by bias-controlled multiplex PCR, followed by high-throughput sequencing. In the source study's methods: To quantify the absolute abundance of each unique TCRbeta CDR3 region, sequences were collapsed and filtered. T cell fraction was estimated by normalizing TCRbeta template counts to usable DNA, with usable DNA measured through amplification of reference genes found in all nucleated cells. Repertoire TCRs were annotated as SARS-CoV-2-specific by exact matching of V gene, CDR3 amino acid sequence and J gene to a known reactive TCR set. MIRA supplied the reference SARS-CoV-2 TCR set, which was filtered for enrichment in COVID-19-positive ImmuneCODE repertoires so that public or cross-reactive TCRs were removed. Using the MIRA antigens, annotated TCRs were further analysed by specific ORF or by position within an ORF. Depth was the summed frequency of annotated unique rearrangements, while breadth was defined as annotated unique rearrangements over total unique productive rearrangements. Group comparisons of TCR breadth used two-sided Wilcoxon rank-sum tests. TCRdb retrieved this table from immuneACCESS and kept in-frame rearrangements only. Not all clones are present; in checked studies, unresolved V genes account for under half, and no reason is known for the remainder. The V and J calls and clone size were taken over from that table, and D and trimming were inferred from the DNA. The sample contains roughly 700,000 clones, roughly 90% of them found a single time. The ten largest clonotypes hold about 1.5% of the sample.

From the germline V gene, CDR1 is SGHRS and CDR2 is YFSETQ. Trimming leaves V shorter by 4 bases and J shorter by 0 bases, with the junction holding 8 bases beyond the gene matches. The CDR3 runs 17 amino acids, cysteine and phenylalanine included. The kept DNA is CDR3 alone, 51 bases in frame from the first base. The treatment or condition tag for this specimen amounts to: some 20 received Ad26.COV2.S at low or high dose, single or two shots; about 5 received placebo; per-sample allocation not given. For vaccine and placebo recipients, repertoires were sequenced using samples collected on day 63 after the first injection. Between 29 July and 7 August 2020, Cohort 1b enrolled 25 adults aged 18-55 years at one site in Boston, USA. Ad26.COV2.S was a replication-incompetent adenovirus type 26 vector that expressed a prefusion-stabilized SARS-CoV-2 spike protein derived from the original Wuhan strain.

Turning to this clone: It lacks a known antigen. Base qualities are missing; no much larger clone stands one base away.

Study-wide findings and limitations: After vaccination, spike-specific CD8+ and CD4+ T cell responses were reported to show substantial breadth. Vaccine and placebo recipients had comparable non-spike TCR breadth, which fits with the vaccine containing only spike. Higher spike-specific TCR breadth was observed in Ad26.COV2.S recipients than in placebo recipients (P = 0.0014). Comparing responses between vaccine doses or regimens was not something the study was powered to do. According to the authors, total T cell responses may have been underestimated by the TCR breadth and depth analyses.

The source was peripheral blood, collected in a trial of Ad26.COV2.S vaccine versus placebo. The chain was built from TRBV5-1 and TRBJ2-1; TRBD2 aligns with 9 central bases. The origin of this receptor is a person aged 18-60 years who received the Ad26.COV2.S COVID-19 vaccine or a placebo. The DNA is as follows: TGCGCCAGCAGCGCGTATCTAGCGGGGAGCTCCTACAATGAGCAGTTCTTC. Its translation is CASSAYLAGSSYNEQFF.